This T cell receptor beta chain was retrieved from a study of T cells in pancreatic ductal adenocarcinoma. Regarding the study as a whole: Blood clonality (roughly 0.073) did not differ significantly from tumor (about 0.11). Blood had more productive templates and about 7.9-fold more unique clonotypes than tumor.

Remarks on this clone: Its target is unknown.

Trimming removed 2 bases at V and 3 bases at J, with 8 bases between. The V gene's germline CDR1 is LNHDA and CDR2 SQIVND (reference sequence). The CDR3 is made up of 14 amino acids. Selected pancreatic ductal adenocarcinoma patients had undergone surgery without neoadjuvant therapy. TCRdb's table, derived via immunoSEQ multiplex PCR, lists solely in-frame clones and lacks some. The sample yields 15,000 to 20,000 clones, 88% seen once. This clonotype was obtained from a human donor with pancreatic ductal adenocarcinoma. Input material: PBMCs. The chain is built from TRBV19 and TRBJ1-5; D uncertain. In nucleotides, the CDR3 is TGTGCCAGTAGTATACGCGGAGACAATCAGCCCCAGCATTTT. Encoded protein: CASSIRGDNQPQHF.